This entry features one TCR beta chain sequence. Its specificity is not known. Using a CD8+CD4-CCR7+CD45RA+ phenotype, naive CD8 T cells were sorted. MiXCR, run by TCRdb on the PCR reads, gives a single entry per CDR3 protein. The sample lists about 500,000 distinct CDR3 sequences, roughly 26% occurring once. This specimen belongs to a study of molecular identifiers for immune sequencing clone quantification. Study overall: RNA from around 20,000 or 100,000 naive CD8 cells was split five ways in replicates, with four sequenced.

Study-level points and caveats: Spiked TCR RNA from one Jurkat cell reportedly showed up when mixed among more than 900,000 naive cells. The study found clones above 20 RNA copies held over 98% of effector molecules and under 1% in naive cells.

The TCR comes from a human donor in good health. Some libraries in this study had Jurkat cell RNA spiked in. Sequencing was done on a sample of naive CD8+ T cells from blood, with Jurkat cell RNA spiked in. Subset indicated: FACS-sorted CD8+CD4-CCR7+CD45RA+ naive T cells.

The CDR3 DNA follows: TGTGCCAGCAGCTTAATTGGGACAGGGGGATTAGAGACCCAGTACTTC. This sequence encodes CASSLIGTGGLETQYF. The V call is TRBV7-9, the J call TRBJ2-5, with 11 bases that match TRBD1. This CDR3 has 16 amino acids. Germline assignment: CDR1 SEHNR and CDR2 FQNEAQ (reference sequence). Trimming at V came to 2 bases and at J to 4 bases, leaving 6 bases not matched to a gene. Looking up the rest from reference TRBV7-9 and TRBJ2-5 gives the full variable domain: DTGVSQNPRHKITKRGQNVTFRCDPISEHNRLYWYRQTLGQGPEFLTYFQNEAQLEKSRLLSDRFSAERPKGSFSTLEIQRTEQGDSAMYLCASSLIGTGGLETQYFGPGTRLLVL.